The rows below give T cell receptor beta chains drawn from one sample of a study of shared clonotypes between healthy human individuals. Produced via immunoSEQ multiplex PCR; TCRdb's table is partial and in-frame only. Among around 700,000 clones, 55% to 75% were seen once, and the ten largest hold approximately 1.8%. Sequenced material: memory CD4+ T cells sorted from blood. The receptors were sampled from a woman in her thirties in good health. Each CDR3 is given with its conserved first and last residue. D genes are given only for firm matches. Clone size is stated in some rows and not others, as once, few, many or a class when expanded.

V: TRBV28
size: -
D: TRBD1
J: TRBJ1-6
CDR3: CASSFQGENNSPLHF
DNA: TGTGCCAGCAGTTTCCAGGGGGAGAATAATTCACCCCTCCACTTT

V: TRBV5-1
size: -
D: TRBD2
J: TRBJ2-1
CDR3: CASSLGAGAWFDEQFF
DNA: TGCGCCAGCAGCCTCGGGGCGGGAGCATGGTTCGATGAGCAGTTCTTC

V: TRBV9
size: -
D: TRBD1
J: TRBJ1-2
CDR3: CASSTRQGEANYGYTF
DNA: TGTGCCAGCAGCACCCGACAGGGAGAAGCTAACTATGGCTACACCTTC

V: TRBV5-1
size: -
D: -
J: TRBJ2-2
CDR3: CASSLDRVNTGELFF
DNA: TGCGCCAGCAGCTTGGACAGGGTAAACACCGGGGAGCTGTTTTTT

V: TRBV11-2
size: -
D: TRBD2
J: TRBJ2-5
CDR3: CASSLDQLAGEQYF
DNA: TGTGCCAGCAGCTTAGATCAACTAGCGGGGGAGCAGTACTTC

V: TRBV18
size: -
D: -
J: TRBJ2-2
CDR3: CASSPVRENTGELFF
DNA: TGTGCCAGCTCACCAGTGCGGGAGAACACCGGGGAGCTGTTTTTT

V: TRBV27
size: many
D: -
J: TRBJ1-5
CDR3: CASSFGIGDQPQHF
DNA: TGTGCCAGCAGTTTTGGGATAGGGGATCAGCCCCAGCATTTT

V: TRBV10-1
size: -
D: TRBD2
J: TRBJ2-1
CDR3: CASSGPGLAESNEQFF
DNA: TGCGCCAGCAGTGGCCCGGGACTAGCAGAAAGCAATGAGCAGTTCTTC

V: TRBV18
size: -
D: -
J: TRBJ1-2
CDR3: CASSPRGTGEGKDGYTF
DNA: TGTGCCAGCTCACCCCGAGGGACGGGGGAAGGGAAGGATGGCTACACCTTC

V: TRBV6-1
size: many
D: -
J: TRBJ2-7
CDR3: CASSEEDSASYEQYF
DNA: TGTGCCAGCAGTGAAGAGGATAGCGCTTCCTACGAGCAGTACTTC

V: TRBV19
size: -
D: TRBD1
J: TRBJ1-1
CDR3: CASSYRGANTEAFF
DNA: TGTGCCAGTAGTTACAGGGGAGCGAACACTGAAGCTTTCTTT

V: TRBV19
size: few
D: -
J: TRBJ1-5
CDR3: CASSVTDSQPQHF
DNA: TGTGCCAGTAGCGTAACCGACAGCCAGCCCCAGCATTTT

V: TRBV5-1
size: once
D: -
J: TRBJ2-1
CDR3: CASSLGTRDNEQFF
DNA: TGCGCCAGCAGCTTGGGAACTAGAGACAATGAGCAGTTCTTC

V: TRBV5-1
size: -
D: -
J: TRBJ1-2
CDR3: CASSPSNYGYTF
DNA: TGCGCCAGCAGCCCCAGTAACTATGGCTACACCTTC

V: TRBV18
size: few
D: TRBD1
J: TRBJ1-4
CDR3: CASSLGQDSEKLFF
DNA: TGTGCCAGCTCTCTTGGACAGGACAGTGAAAAACTGTTTTTT

V: TRBV18
size: -
D: -
J: TRBJ2-1
CDR3: CASSITQGNEQFF
DNA: TGTGCCAGCTCAATAACTCAGGGGAATGAGCAGTTCTTC

V: TRBV19
size: -
D: -
J: TRBJ1-1
CDR3: CASTYDVMNTEAFF
DNA: TGTGCCAGTACTTACGATGTCATGAACACTGAAGCTTTCTTT

V: TRBV5-4
size: many
D: -
J: TRBJ2-7
CDR3: CASSLLGQIYEQYF
DNA: TGTGCCAGCAGCTTGTTGGGACAAATCTACGAGCAGTACTTC

V: TRBV11-3
size: -
D: TRBD1
J: TRBJ1-5
CDR3: CASSLDIRDRVGQPQHF
DNA: TGTGCCAGCAGCTTAGATATTAGAGACAGGGTAGGTCAGCCCCAGCATTTT

V: TRBV28
size: few
D: -
J: TRBJ1-5
CDR3: CASRQLSNQPQHF
DNA: TGTGCCAGCAGACAGTTATCCAATCAGCCCCAGCATTTT

V: TRBV7-8
size: -
D: -
J: TRBJ1-1
CDR3: CASSLRGLGGSDTEAFF
DNA: TGTGCCAGCAGCTTAAGGGGCCTTGGGGGTTCTGACACTGAAGCTTTCTTT

V: TRBV5-4
size: -
D: -
J: TRBJ1-4
CDR3: CASSFGGQLGNEKLFF
DNA: TGTGCCAGCAGCTTCGGAGGGCAACTCGGGAATGAAAAACTGTTTTTT

V: TRBV4-1
size: -
D: -
J: TRBJ1-1
CDR3: CASSQDGSTSTEAFF
DNA: TGCGCCAGCAGCCAAGACGGGAGTACTAGCACTGAAGCTTTCTTT

V: TRBV5-1
size: few
D: TRBD1
J: TRBJ1-4
CDR3: CASSLEGRGHEKLFF
DNA: TGCGCCAGCAGCTTGGAAGGCAGGGGGCACGAAAAACTGTTTTTT

V: TRBV5-1
size: once
D: TRBD2
J: TRBJ2-7
CDR3: CASSFSSGPSYEQYF
DNA: TGCGCCAGCAGCTTCTCTAGCGGTCCCTCCTACGAGCAGTACTTC

V: TRBV28
size: -
D: -
J: TRBJ1-1
CDR3: CASRRTSNTEAFF
DNA: TGTGCCAGCCGTCGGACAAGTAACACTGAAGCTTTCTTT

V: TRBV16
size: -
D: TRBD1
J: TRBJ2-3
CDR3: CASSRDRGADTQYF
DNA: TGTGCCAGCAGCCGGGACAGGGGAGCAGATACGCAGTATTTT